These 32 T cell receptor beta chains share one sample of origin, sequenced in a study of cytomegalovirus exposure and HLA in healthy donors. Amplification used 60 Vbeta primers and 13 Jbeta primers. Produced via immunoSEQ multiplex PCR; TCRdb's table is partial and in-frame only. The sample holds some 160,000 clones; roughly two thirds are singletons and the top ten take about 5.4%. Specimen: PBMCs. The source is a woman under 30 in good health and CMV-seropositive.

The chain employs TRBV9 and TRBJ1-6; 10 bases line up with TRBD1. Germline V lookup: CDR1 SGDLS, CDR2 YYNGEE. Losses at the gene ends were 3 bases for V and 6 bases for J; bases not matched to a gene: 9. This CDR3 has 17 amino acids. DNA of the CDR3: TGTGCCAGCAGCGGCCTCGGGACAGGGGTTGCTAATTCACCCCTCCACTTT. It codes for CASSGLGTGVANSPLHF.

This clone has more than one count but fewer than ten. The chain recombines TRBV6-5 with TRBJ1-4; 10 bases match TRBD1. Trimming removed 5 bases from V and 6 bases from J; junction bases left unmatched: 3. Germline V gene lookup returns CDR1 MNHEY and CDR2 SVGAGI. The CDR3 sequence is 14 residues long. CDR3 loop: CASSRGTGDEKLFF. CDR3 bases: TGTGCCAGCAGTCGCGGGACAGGGGATGAAAAACTGTTTTTT.

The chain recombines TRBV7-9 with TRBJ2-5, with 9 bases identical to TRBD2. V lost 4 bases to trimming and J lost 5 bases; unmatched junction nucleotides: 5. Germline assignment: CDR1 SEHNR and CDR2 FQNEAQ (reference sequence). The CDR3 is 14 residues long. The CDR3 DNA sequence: TGTGCCAGCAGCTCCCCGGGACTAGCCGAGACCCAGTACTTC. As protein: CASSSPGLAETQYF.

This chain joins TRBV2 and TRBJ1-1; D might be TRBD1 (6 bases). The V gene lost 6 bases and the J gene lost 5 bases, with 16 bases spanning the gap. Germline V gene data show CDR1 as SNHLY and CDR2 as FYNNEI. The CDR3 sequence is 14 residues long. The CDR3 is CASSPGVLATEAFF. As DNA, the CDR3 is TGTGCCAGCAGCCCAGGGGTCTTAGCGACTGAAGCTTTCTTT.

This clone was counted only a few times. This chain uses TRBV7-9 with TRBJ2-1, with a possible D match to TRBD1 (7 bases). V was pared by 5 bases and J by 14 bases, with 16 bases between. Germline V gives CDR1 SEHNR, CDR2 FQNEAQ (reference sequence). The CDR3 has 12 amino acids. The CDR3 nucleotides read TGTGCCAGCAGCACGGGGGACAGCTGGGAGTTCTTC. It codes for CASSTGDSWEFF. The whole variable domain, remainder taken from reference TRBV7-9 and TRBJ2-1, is DTGVSQNPRHKITKRGQNVTFRCDPISEHNRLYWYRQTLGQGPEFLTYFQNEAQLEKSRLLSDRFSAERPKGSFSTLEIQRTEQGDSAMYLCASSTGDSWEFFGPGTRLTVL.

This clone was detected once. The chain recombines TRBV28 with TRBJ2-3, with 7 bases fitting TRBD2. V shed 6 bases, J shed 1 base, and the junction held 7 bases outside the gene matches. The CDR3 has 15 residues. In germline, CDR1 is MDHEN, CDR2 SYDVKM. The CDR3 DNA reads TGTGCCAGCAGCGAGCGGGGCTCGGGCACAGATACGCAGTATTTT. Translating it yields CASSERGSGTDTQYF.

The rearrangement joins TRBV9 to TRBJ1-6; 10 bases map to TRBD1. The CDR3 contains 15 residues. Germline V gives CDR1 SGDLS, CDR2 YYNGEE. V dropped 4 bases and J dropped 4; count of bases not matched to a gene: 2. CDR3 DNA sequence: TGTGCCAGCAGCAGGACAGGGGGTTATAATTCACCCCTCCACTTT. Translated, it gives CASSRTGGYNSPLHF.

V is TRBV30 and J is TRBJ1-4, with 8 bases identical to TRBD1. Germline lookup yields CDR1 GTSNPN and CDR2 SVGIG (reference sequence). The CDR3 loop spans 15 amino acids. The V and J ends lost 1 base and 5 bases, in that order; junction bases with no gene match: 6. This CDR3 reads CAWSADRGRNEKLFF. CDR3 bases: TGTGCCTGGAGTGCAGACAGGGGACGAAATGAAAAACTGTTTTTT.

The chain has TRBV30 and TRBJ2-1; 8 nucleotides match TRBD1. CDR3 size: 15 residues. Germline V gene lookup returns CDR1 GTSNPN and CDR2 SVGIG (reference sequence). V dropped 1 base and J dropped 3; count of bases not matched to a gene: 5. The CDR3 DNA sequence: TGTGCCTGGAGTGCCCCGGACAGGGACTACAATGAGCAGTTCTTC. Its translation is CAWSAPDRDYNEQFF. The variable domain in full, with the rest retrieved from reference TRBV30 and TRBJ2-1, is SQTIHQWPATLVQPVGSPLSLECTVEGTSNPNLYWYRQAAGRGLQLLFYSVGIGQISSEVPQNLSASRPQDRQFILSSKKLLLSDSGFYLCAWSAPDRDYNEQFFGPGTRLTVL.

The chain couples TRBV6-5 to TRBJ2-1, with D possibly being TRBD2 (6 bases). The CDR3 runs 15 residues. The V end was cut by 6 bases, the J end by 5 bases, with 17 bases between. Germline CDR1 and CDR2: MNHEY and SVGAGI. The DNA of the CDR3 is TGTGCCAGCAGATCCGCGGGGTCGGAGAACAATGAGCAGTTCTTC. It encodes CASRSAGSENNEQFF.

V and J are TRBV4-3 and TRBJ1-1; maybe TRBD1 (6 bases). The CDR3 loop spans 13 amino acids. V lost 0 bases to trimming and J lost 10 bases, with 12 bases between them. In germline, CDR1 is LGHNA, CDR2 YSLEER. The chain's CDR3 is CASSQDAGVRAFF. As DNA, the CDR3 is TGCGCCAGCAGCCAAGACGCAGGGGTAAGAGCTTTCTTT.

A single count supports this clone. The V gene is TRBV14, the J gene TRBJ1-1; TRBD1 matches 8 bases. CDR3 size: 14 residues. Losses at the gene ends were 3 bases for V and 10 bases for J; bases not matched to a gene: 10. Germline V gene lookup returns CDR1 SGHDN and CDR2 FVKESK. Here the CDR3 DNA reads TGTGCCAGCAGCCAGCCGGGACAGGCCCAACGAGCTTTCTTT. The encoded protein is CASSQPGQAQRAFF. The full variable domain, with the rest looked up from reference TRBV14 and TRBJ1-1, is EAGVTQFPSHSVIEKGQTVTLRCDPISGHDNLYWYRRVMGKEIKFLLHFVKESKQDESGMPNNRFLAERTGGTYSTLKVQPAELEDSGVYFCASSQPGQAQRAFFGQGTRLTVV.

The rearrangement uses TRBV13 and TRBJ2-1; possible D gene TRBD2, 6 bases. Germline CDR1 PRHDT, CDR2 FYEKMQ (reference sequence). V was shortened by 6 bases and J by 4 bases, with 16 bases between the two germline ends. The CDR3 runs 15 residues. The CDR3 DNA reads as TGTGCCAGCAGTAGGAGGGGCCAGTTATACAATGAGCAGTTCTTC. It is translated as CASSRRGQLYNEQFF.

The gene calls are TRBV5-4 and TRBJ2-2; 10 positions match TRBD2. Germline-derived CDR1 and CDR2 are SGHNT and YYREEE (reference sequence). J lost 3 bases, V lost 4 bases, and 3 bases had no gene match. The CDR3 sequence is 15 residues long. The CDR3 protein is CASSQAGGYTGELFF. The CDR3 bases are TGTGCCAGCAGCCAAGCGGGGGGGTACACCGGGGAGCTGTTTTTT. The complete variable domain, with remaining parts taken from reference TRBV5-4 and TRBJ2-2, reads ETGVTQSPTHLIKTRGQQVTLRCSSQSGHNTVSWYQQALGQGPQFIFQYYREEENGRGNFPPRFSGLQFPNYSSELNVNALELDDSALYLCASSQAGGYTGELFFGEGSRLTVL.

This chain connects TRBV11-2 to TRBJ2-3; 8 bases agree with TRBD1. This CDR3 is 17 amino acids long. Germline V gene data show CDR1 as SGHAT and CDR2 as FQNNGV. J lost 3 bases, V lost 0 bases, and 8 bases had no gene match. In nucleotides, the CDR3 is TGTGCCAGCAGCTTAGAGCTTGGACAGGGTTTAACAGATACGCAGTATTTT. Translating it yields CASSLELGQGLTDTQYF.

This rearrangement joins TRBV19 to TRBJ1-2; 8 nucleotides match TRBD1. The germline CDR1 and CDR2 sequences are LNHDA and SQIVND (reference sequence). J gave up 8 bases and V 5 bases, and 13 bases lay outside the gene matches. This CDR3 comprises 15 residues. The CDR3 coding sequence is TGTGCCAGTAGTCCGGACAGGGCCGCCCCAAGCGGCTACACCTTC. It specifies CASSPDRAAPSGYTF.

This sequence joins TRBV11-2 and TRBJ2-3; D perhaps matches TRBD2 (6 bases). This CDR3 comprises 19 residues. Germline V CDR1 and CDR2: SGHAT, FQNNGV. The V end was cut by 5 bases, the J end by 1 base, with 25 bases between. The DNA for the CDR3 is TGTGCCAGCAGCCTTGGTTTAGACGGAGGGGTGGGGGGCACAGATACGCAGTATTTT. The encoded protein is CASSLGLDGGVGGTDTQYF.

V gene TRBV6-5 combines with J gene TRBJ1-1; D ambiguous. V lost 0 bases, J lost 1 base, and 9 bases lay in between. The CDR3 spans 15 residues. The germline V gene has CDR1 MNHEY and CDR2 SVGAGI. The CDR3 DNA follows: TGTGCCAGCAGTTACTCCTTCGAGGGGAACACTGAAGCTTTCTTT. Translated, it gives CASSYSFEGNTEAFF.

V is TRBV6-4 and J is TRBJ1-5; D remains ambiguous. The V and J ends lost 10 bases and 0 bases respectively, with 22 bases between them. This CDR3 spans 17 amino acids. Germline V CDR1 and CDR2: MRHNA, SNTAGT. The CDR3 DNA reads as TGTGCCAACGCGGTCGGGAGAGCCACTTATAGCAATCAGCCCCAGCATTTT. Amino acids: CANAVGRATYSNQPQHF.

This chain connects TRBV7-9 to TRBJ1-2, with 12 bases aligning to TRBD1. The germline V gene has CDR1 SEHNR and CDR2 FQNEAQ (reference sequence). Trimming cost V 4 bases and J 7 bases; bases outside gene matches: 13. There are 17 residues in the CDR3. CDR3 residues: CASSSGTGGPPTGGYTF. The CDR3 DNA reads TGTGCCAGCAGCTCAGGGACAGGGGGCCCTCCCACGGGTGGCTACACCTTC.

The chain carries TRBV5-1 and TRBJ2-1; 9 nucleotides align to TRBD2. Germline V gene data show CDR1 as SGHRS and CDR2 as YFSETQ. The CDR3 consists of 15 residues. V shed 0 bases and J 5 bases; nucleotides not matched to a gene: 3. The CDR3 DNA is TGCGCCAGCAGCTTGGGGCTAGCGGGAAACAATGAGCAGTTCTTC. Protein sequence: CASSLGLAGNNEQFF.

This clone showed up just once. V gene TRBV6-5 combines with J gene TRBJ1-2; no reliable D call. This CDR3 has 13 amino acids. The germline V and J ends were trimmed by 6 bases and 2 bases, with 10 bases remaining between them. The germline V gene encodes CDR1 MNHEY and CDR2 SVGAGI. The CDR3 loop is CASRRSPNYGYTF. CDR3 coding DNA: TGTGCCAGCAGGAGATCCCCGAACTATGGCTACACCTTC.

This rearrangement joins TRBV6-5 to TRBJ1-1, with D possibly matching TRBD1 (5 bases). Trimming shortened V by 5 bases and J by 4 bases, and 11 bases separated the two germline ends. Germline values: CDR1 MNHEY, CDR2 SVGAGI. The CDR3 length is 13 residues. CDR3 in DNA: TGTGCCAGCAGTAGGCGACAGAGCACTGAAGCTTTCTTT. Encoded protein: CASSRRQSTEAFF.

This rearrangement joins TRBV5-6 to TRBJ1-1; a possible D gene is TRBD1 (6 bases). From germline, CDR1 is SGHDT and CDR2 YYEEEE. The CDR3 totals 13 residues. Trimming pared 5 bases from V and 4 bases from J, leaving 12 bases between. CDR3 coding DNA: TGTGCCAGCAGAGTACAGGGCTCCACTGAAGCTTTCTTT. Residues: CASRVQGSTEAFF. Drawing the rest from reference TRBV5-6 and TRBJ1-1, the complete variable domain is DAGVTQSPTHLIKTRGQQVTLRCSPKSGHDTVSWYQQALGQGPQFIFQYYEEEERQRGNFPDRFSGHQFPNYSSELNVNALLLGDSALYLCASRVQGSTEAFFGQGTRLTVV.

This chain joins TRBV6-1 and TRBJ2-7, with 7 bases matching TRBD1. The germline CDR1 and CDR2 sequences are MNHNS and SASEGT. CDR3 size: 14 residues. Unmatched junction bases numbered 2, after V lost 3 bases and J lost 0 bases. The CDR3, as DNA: TGTGCCAGCAGTGAGGGGACAGCCTCCTACGAGCAGTACTTC. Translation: CASSEGTASYEQYF.

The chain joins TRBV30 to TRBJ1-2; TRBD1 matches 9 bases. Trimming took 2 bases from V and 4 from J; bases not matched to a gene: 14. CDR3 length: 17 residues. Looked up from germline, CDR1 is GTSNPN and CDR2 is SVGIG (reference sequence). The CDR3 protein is CAWSLQGPTGGAYGYTF. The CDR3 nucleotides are TGTGCCTGGAGTCTTCAAGGGCCCACAGGGGGCGCCTATGGCTACACCTTC. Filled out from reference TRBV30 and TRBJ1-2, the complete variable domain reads SQTIHQWPATLVQPVGSPLSLECTVEGTSNPNLYWYRQAAGRGLQLLFYSVGIGQISSEVPQNLSASRPQDRQFILSSKKLLLSDSGFYLCAWSLQGPTGGAYGYTFGSGTRLTVV.

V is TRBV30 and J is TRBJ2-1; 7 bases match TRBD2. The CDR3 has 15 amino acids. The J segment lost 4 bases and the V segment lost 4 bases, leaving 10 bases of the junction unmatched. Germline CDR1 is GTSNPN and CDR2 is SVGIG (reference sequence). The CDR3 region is CAWTIGGGTYNEQFF. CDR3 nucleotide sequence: TGTGCCTGGACCATTGGGGGGGGGACGTACAATGAGCAGTTCTTC.

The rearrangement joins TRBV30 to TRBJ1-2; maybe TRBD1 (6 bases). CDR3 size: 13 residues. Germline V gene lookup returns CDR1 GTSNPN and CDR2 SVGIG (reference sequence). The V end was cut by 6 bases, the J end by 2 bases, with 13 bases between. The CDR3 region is CACPTGKNYGYTF. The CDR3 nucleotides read TGTGCCTGCCCGACAGGCAAGAACTATGGCTACACCTTC. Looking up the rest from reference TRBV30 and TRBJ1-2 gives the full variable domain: SQTIHQWPATLVQPVGSPLSLECTVEGTSNPNLYWYRQAAGRGLQLLFYSVGIGQISSEVPQNLSASRPQDRQFILSSKKLLLSDSGFYLCACPTGKNYGYTFGSGTRLTVV.

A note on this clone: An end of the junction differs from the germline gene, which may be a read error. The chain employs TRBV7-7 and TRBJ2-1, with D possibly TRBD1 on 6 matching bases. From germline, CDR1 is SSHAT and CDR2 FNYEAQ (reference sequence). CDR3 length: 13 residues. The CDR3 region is CASSLFGGEEQFF. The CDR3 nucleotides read TGTGCTAGCAGCTTATTTGGGGGCGAGGAGCAGTTCTTC.

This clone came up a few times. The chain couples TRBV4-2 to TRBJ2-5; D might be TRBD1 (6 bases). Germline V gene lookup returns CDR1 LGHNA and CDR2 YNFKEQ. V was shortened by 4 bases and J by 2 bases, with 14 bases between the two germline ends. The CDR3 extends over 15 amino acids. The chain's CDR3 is CASSPRRGGQETQYF. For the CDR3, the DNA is TGTGCCAGCAGCCCGCGTCGAGGGGGTCAAGAGACCCAGTACTTC.

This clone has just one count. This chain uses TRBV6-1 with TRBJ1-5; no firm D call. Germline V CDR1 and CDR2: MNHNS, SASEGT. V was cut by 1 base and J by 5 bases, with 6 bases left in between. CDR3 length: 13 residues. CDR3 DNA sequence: TGTGCCAGCAGTGAAGGCACTTATCAGCCCCAGCATTTT. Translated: CASSEGTYQPQHF.

In DNA, the CDR3 is TGTGCCAGCAGTTCCCCCCGCGGGTATACCCATGAGCAGTTCTTC. It yields the protein CASSSPRGYTHEQFF. V gene TRBV27 combines with J gene TRBJ2-1; D possibly corresponds to TRBD2 (5 bases). Germline assignment: CDR1 MNHEY and CDR2 SMNVEV (reference sequence). The CDR3 totals 15 residues. Trimming took off 4 bases at V and 8 bases at J, with 18 bases between the two ends.